The source of this T cell receptor beta chain is a study of blood T cell repertoires in COVID-19. Germline V gene data show CDR1 as MNHEY and CDR2 as SVGEGT. The J segment lost 3 bases and the V segment lost 3 bases, leaving 5 bases of the junction unmatched. The CDR3 runs 15 residues. Per the original data handling: Counts of nucleated cells, estimated from reference gene primer amplification, were obtained. TCRdb's table, derived via immunoSEQ multiplex PCR, lists solely in-frame clones and lacks some. The V and J calls and clone size come from that table; D and trimming were worked out from the DNA. This repertoire shows around 250,000 clones, approximately 80% found once; its top ten account for roughly 3.4%.

Sequenced: peripheral blood. The chain uses TRBV6-2 or TRBV6-3 and TRBJ1-5; 7 bases fit TRBD1. The clonotype originates from a young woman with acute or convalescent COVID-19. CDR3 loop: CASSYGTVINQPQHF. CDR3 coding DNA: TGTGCCAGCAGTTATGGGACAGTAATCAATCAGCCCCAGCATTTT.